These 3 T cell receptor beta chains were sequenced from one sample in a study of T-cell memory formation after mild COVID-19. In TCRdb, the 5' RACE reads were re-called with MiXCR into one record per CDR3 protein. The sample has some 450,000 distinct CDR3 sequences, approximately 18% seen once. Sequenced sample: PBMCs or a T cell subset sorted from them (not recorded which). These receptors all stem from a man between 18 and 29 years old who had mild COVID-19 (a few samples of this study predate the infection). Cell type and time point are not known.

This rearrangement joins TRBV4-2 to TRBJ1-2; the D gene is possibly TRBD1 (5 bases). V dropped 5 bases and J dropped 6 bases, with 16 bases sitting between them. Per the germline V gene, CDR1 is LGHNA and CDR2 is YNFKEQ. The length of the CDR3 is 14 residues. In nucleotides, the CDR3 is TGTGCCAGCAGCACGGGACCCCCCGGGGATGGCTACACCTTC. Protein sequence: CASSTGPPGDGYTF.

This clonotype was seen more than once but under ten times. The chain employs TRBV20-1 and TRBJ1-2, with D tentatively TRBD1 (5 bases). The CDR3 extends over 15 amino acids. The V and J ends lost 1 base and 4 bases respectively, with 16 bases between them. The germline V gene has CDR1 DFQATT and CDR2 SNEGSKA (reference sequence). The chain's CDR3 is CSARVMMSGTYGYTF. CDR3 nucleotide sequence: TGCAGTGCTAGAGTAATGATGTCCGGGACCTATGGCTACACCTTC.

This clonotype occurred many times. This chain links TRBV11-2 with TRBJ2-3, with D maybe TRBD2 (6 bases). From germline, CDR1 is SGHAT and CDR2 FQNNGV. The CDR3 loop spans 14 amino acids. The germline V and J ends were trimmed by 4 bases and 1 base, with 9 bases remaining between them. CDR3 region: CASSSGTRTDTQYF. The CDR3 nucleotides read TGTGCCAGCAGCTCGGGGACTCGCACAGATACGCAGTATTTT.